A selection of T cell receptor beta chains follows, all from one sample in a study of chemoradiotherapy in HPV16-positive cancers. Clones were read by immunoSEQ multiplex PCR, and TCRdb kept only the in-frame ones, dropping some. The sample lists 9,500 to 15,000 clones, more than 70% occurring once. This specimen was taken from a patient who underwent chemoradiotherapy. All receptors derive from a human donor with HPV-associated anogenital cancer. Both conserved end residues are part of each CDR3. Fields, in order: clone size, V gene, D gene, J gene, CDR3 DNA, CDR3 protein. D genes are given only for firm matches. Size is stated for part of the rows, as once, few or many counts, or as a class when the clone is expanded.

-	TRBV19	-	TRBJ1-1	TGTGCCAGTAGTATAAGGGGATCGATTACTGAAGCTTTCTTT	CASSIRGSITEAFF
-	TRBV7-3	-	TRBJ2-2	TGTGCCAGCAGCTTATCCACCGGGGAGCTGTTTTTT	CASSLSTGELFF
once	TRBV27	-	TRBJ2-7	TGTGCCAGCAGCCGGTCCGGGAGCTCCTACGAGCAGTACTTC	CASSRSGSSYEQYF
-	TRBV4-3	-	TRBJ2-1	TGCGCCAGCAGCCAGGGCGGGATGAGTGAGCAGTTCTTC	CASSQGGMSEQFF
few	TRBV5-6	TRBD1	TRBJ1-1	TGTGCCAGCAGCTCAGACAGGGCAGACACTGAAGCTTTCTTT	CASSSDRADTEAFF
few	TRBV7-3	TRBD1	TRBJ2-6	TGTGCCAGCAGCTCCACGGACAGGCAATCTGGGGCCAACGTCCTGACTTTC	CASSSTDRQSGANVLTF
few	TRBV5-1	TRBD2	TRBJ2-1	TGCGCCAGCAGCTTGGATGCGTCTAGCGGGAGTGATGAGCAGTTCTTC	CASSLDASSGSDEQFF
-	TRBV19	-	TRBJ2-4	TGTGCCAGTAGTATATCTGCCAAAAACATTCAGTACTTC	CASSISAKNIQYF
once	TRBV7-2	-	TRBJ1-4	TGTGCCAGCAGCTGGAGACAGGCCGCTAATGAAAAACTGTTTTTT	CASSWRQAANEKLFF
once	TRBV5-1	TRBD2	TRBJ2-5	TGCGCCAGCAGCTCCACCCCAGGACTAGCGGATTTGCGGAAGACCCAGTACTTC	CASSSTPGLADLRKTQYF
once	TRBV5-6	-	TRBJ2-1	TGTGCCAGCAGCCCCGACAGATACAATGAGCAGTTCTTC	CASSPDRYNEQFF
-	TRBV6-1	TRBD2	TRBJ2-3	TGTGCCAGCAGTTTGGGGGAGGGAGGGGCAGATACGCAGTATTTT	CASSLGEGGADTQYF
-	TRBV7-2	-	TRBJ2-1	TGTGCCAGCAGCTTAGACAATGAGCAGTTCTTC	CASSLDNEQFF
-	TRBV7-8	TRBD2	TRBJ2-3	TGTGCCAGCAGCTTATCAAGACTAGCGGGATCAGATACGCAGTATTTT	CASSLSRLAGSDTQYF
-	TRBV30	-	TRBJ1-4	TGTGCCTGTAAGGACCCGGGTCGGCTGTTTTTT	CACKDPGRLFF
-	TRBV28	TRBD1	TRBJ2-5	TGTGCCAGCGGACAGGTACAGGTCACCCAGTACTTC	CASGQVQVTQYF
few	TRBV5-6	-	TRBJ1-5	TGTGCCAGCAGCTTCGGGACATCCTATAGCAATCAGCCCCAGCATTTT	CASSFGTSYSNQPQHF
-	TRBV5-6	-	TRBJ2-7	TGTGCCAGCCACCCAAAGGGGGGACTTTTCTCCTACGAGCAGTACTTC	CASHPKGGLFSYEQYF
few	TRBV18	TRBD2	TRBJ2-1	TGTGCCAGCTCAGCCGGGACTAGGGGGAATGAGCAGTTCTTC	CASSAGTRGNEQFF
-	TRBV6-5	-	TRBJ1-1	TGTGCCAGCAGTTACTCGTCGGGGCGAAGGAACACTGAAGCTTTCTTT	CASSYSSGRRNTEAFF
-	TRBV28	TRBD1	TRBJ2-7	TGTGCCAGCAGTAGGGACAGGGGCTACGAGCAGTACTTC	CASSRDRGYEQYF
-	TRBV29-1	TRBD1	TRBJ1-1	TGCAGTCAAAGGGGGCAGGAAGCTTTCTTT	CSQRGQEAFF
-	TRBV4-3	TRBD1	TRBJ2-7	TGCGCCAGCAGCCAAGAATTTGGGGCAGGGGGATACGAGCAGTACTTC	CASSQEFGAGGYEQYF
-	TRBV2	-	TRBJ1-1	TGTGCCAGCAGAGCAGGGCCCATGAACACTGAAGCTTTCTTT	CASRAGPMNTEAFF
-	TRBV7-6	-	TRBJ1-5	TGTGCCAGCAGCCCCTCGAGATATCAGCCCCAGCATTTT	CASSPSRYQPQHF
few	TRBV7-9	-	TRBJ2-6	TGTGCCAGCAGCTGGGGGGTGGCAGATCGCTCTGGGGCCAACGTCCTGACTTTC	CASSWGVADRSGANVLTF
-	TRBV2	TRBD1	TRBJ1-4	TGTGCCAGCTCACTTGGACAGGGCCGCGTTAATGAAAAACTGTTTTTT	CASSLGQGRVNEKLFF
few	TRBV6-5	TRBD2	TRBJ2-2	TGTGCCAGCAGCATCAAAGCGGGAGTGGCCGGGGAGCTGTTTTTT	CASSIKAGVAGELFF
-	TRBV7-9	TRBD1	TRBJ2-7	TGTGCCAGCAGCTTAGGCCGGGACAGGGTAAATTACGAGCAGTACTTC	CASSLGRDRVNYEQYF
-	TRBV6-1	TRBD1	TRBJ1-4	TGTGCCAGCAGTGACCCCGGGACAGGGTTTGAAAAACTGTTTTTT	CASSDPGTGFEKLFF
once	TRBV5-4	-	TRBJ1-1	TGTGCCAGCACCCTGGAGGGGGGGACTGAAGCTTTCTTT	CASTLEGGTEAFF
-	TRBV9	TRBD1	TRBJ2-7	TGTGCCAGCAGCGTAGGAAACAGGGGCTACGAGCAGTACTTC	CASSVGNRGYEQYF
-	TRBV6-5	TRBD2	TRBJ2-1	TGTGCCAGCAGCCGACTAGCGGGAGGCACCAATGAGCAGTTCTTC	CASSRLAGGTNEQFF
-	TRBV9	-	TRBJ1-2	TGTGCCAGCAGCACAGGGCGGGGGTTCTATGGCTACACCTTC	CASSTGRGFYGYTF
-	TRBV6-5	TRBD1	TRBJ2-5	TGTGCCAGCAGTTACTCCCAGACAGGGCAAGAGACCCAGTACTTC	CASSYSQTGQETQYF
-	TRBV6-4	-	TRBJ2-6	TGTGCCAGCAGCGAAAAAGGGTCTGGGGCCAACGTCCTGACTTTC	CASSEKGSGANVLTF
-	TRBV4-2	TRBD2	TRBJ2-2	TGTGCCAGCAGCCAACTAGCGGGAGACACCGGGGAGCTGTTTTTT	CASSQLAGDTGELFF
-	TRBV18	-	TRBJ2-3	TGTGCCAGCTCCCTCTTGCCGACAGATACGCAGTATTTT	CASSLLPTDTQYF
once	TRBV6-4	TRBD2	TRBJ2-1	TGTGCCAGCAGTGAGGGGCGGGAGCCCTACAATGAGCAGTTCTTC	CASSEGREPYNEQFF
-	TRBV4-2	-	TRBJ2-2	TGTGCCAGCAGCCAAGGAGGAGGGAACACCGGGGAGCTGTTTTTT	CASSQGGGNTGELFF
-	TRBV6-1	TRBD2	TRBJ2-3	TGTGCCAGCAGTCTCACTAGCGGGAGCACAGATACGCAGTATTTT	CASSLTSGSTDTQYF
-	TRBV6-1	-	TRBJ1-5	TGTGCCAGCAGGCGCGACAGATATAGCAATCAGCCCCAGCATTTT	CASRRDRYSNQPQHF
-	TRBV28	TRBD1	TRBJ2-3	TGTGCCAGCAGTTTATCAGGGGGCAGTCTAAAAGATACGCAGTATTTT	CASSLSGGSLKDTQYF
-	TRBV5-6	-	TRBJ2-7	TGTGCCAGCAGCTTGTGGGGGCGACTAGCCTCAAACTACGAGCAGTACTTC	CASSLWGRLASNYEQYF
-	TRBV4-1	-	TRBJ2-7	TGCGCCAGCAGCCAATTCCGGGGGGCGAGGAACGAGCAGTACTTC	CASSQFRGARNEQYF
-	TRBV7-2	-	TRBJ1-5	TGTGCCAGCAGCCTCCTCGGAGGGGGCAATCAGCCCCAGCATTTT	CASSLLGGGNQPQHF
-	TRBV15	TRBD2	TRBJ2-7	TGTGCCACCAGCAGAGATGGACTAGTAGAGGAGCAGTACTTC	CATSRDGLVEEQYF
large	TRBV4-3	-	TRBJ1-1	TGCGCCAGCAGCCAAGCGGGAGGGGGCACTGAAGCTTTCTTT	CASSQAGGGTEAFF
once	TRBV19	-	TRBJ1-1	TGTGCCAGTAGTATAGGCCCCATGAACACTGAAGCTTTCTTT	CASSIGPMNTEAFF
-	TRBV28	-	TRBJ2-3	TGTGCCAGCAGTTTCTCGGGGGAGAGCACAGATACGCAGTATTTT	CASSFSGESTDTQYF
-	TRBV5-1	-	TRBJ1-1	TGCGCCAGCAGCCCATCCGGGGGGAACACTGAAGCTTTCTTT	CASSPSGGNTEAFF